This T cell receptor (beta chain) was retrieved from a study of blood T cell repertoires in COVID-19. The CDR3 runs 14 residues. CDR1 and CDR2 from the germline V gene are SGHVS and FNYEAQ. With V trimmed by 5 bases and J by 6 bases, 4 bases remained unmatched. Enrollees, roughly 18 to 89 years old, lived in fewer than 25 US areas. The repertoire was sequenced with immunoSEQ multiplex PCR; TCRdb's copy has only in-frame clones and lacks some. This sample has some 230,000 clones, with 85% to 90% found just once. Sequencing used PBMCs or T cells enriched from blood (not recorded which). The clonotype comes from a young woman in a cohort exposed to, infected with or recovered from COVID-19 (not recorded which). The chain recombines TRBV7-6 with TRBJ1-6, with 7 bases aligning to TRBD1. CDR3 sequence (DNA): TGTGCCAGCAGCACGGGACAGCTTAATTCACCCCTCCACTTT. It encodes CASSTGQLNSPLHF.